The 2 T cell receptor beta chains listed next were all sequenced from one sample in a study of blood T cell repertoires in COVID-19. Profiling relied on immunoSEQ multiplex PCR, and the TCRdb table lists in-frame clones only, not all of them. The sample consists of around 200,000 clones, roughly 80% of them appearing once. Sequencing was performed on peripheral blood. The receptors here all came from a woman aged 40 to 50 with acute or convalescent COVID-19.

The chain employs TRBV5-1 and TRBJ2-7; D is perhaps TRBD2 (6 bases). The CDR3 totals 15 residues. CDR1 SGHRS and CDR2 YFSETQ come from the germline V gene. V was pared by 0 bases and J by 2 bases, with 12 bases between. CDR3 bases: TGCGCCAGCAGCTTGGCGGGGGTCTTAGCCTACGAGCAGTACTTC. Translating gives CASSLAGVLAYEQYF. The variable domain in full, with the rest retrieved from reference TRBV5-1 and TRBJ2-7, is KAGVTQTPRYLIKTRGQQVTLSCSPISGHRSVSWYQQTPGQGLQFLFEYFSETQRNKGNFPGRFSGRQFSNSRSEMNVSTLELGDSALYLCASSLAGVLAYEQYFGPGTRLTVT.

CDR3 sequence: CASGLAGSNEQFF. The CDR3, as DNA: TGCGCCAGCGGGCTAGCGGGCTCCAATGAGCAGTTCTTC. The chain recombines TRBV10-1 with TRBJ2-1; 8 positions agree with TRBD2. With 8 bases clipped from V and 6 bases from J, the junction kept 6 bases outside the gene matches. Germline V gene sequence: CDR1 WNHNN, CDR2 SYGVQD (reference sequence). The CDR3 extends over 13 amino acids.